The clone carrying this T cell receptor (beta chain) was recorded only once. Its specificity is not known. The entry originates in a study of siplizumab effects on memory and regulatory T cells. V was pared by 6 bases and J by 5 bases, with 5 bases of the junction left unmatched. Germline loops: CDR1 MNHEY, CDR2 SMNVEV (reference sequence). There are 13 residues in the CDR3. The study assayed approximately 100,000 TCR templates per sample. Measured with immunoSEQ multiplex PCR; TCRdb has only the in-frame clones, and not every one. The data hold fewer than 100,000 clones, with roughly 94% observed a single time. Study-level points and caveats: Only a minor fraction of alloreactive clones mapped to unstimulated subsets. Proliferating Tregs taken from siplizumab cultures were not shown to have a confirmed suppressive function. Siplizumab significantly decreased alloreactive sequences from unstimulated CD4+ memory cells.

The receptor was derived from a human donor in good health. The specimen was CD8+ T cells sorted from blood. The gene calls are TRBV27 and TRBJ1-2; 8 nucleotides agree with TRBD1. CDR3 DNA sequence: TGTGCCAGCAGCTTGACAGGGGAATATGGCTACACCTTC. It specifies CASSLTGEYGYTF.